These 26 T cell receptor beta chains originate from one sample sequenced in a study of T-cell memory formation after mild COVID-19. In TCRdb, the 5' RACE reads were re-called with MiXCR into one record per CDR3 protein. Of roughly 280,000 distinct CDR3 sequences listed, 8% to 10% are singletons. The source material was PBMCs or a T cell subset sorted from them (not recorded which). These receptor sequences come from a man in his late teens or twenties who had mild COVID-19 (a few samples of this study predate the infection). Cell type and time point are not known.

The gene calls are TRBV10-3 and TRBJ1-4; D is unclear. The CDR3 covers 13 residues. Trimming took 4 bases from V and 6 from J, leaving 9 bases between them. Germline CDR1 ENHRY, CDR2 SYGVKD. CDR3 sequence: CAISVGRDEKLFF. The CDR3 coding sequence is TGTGCCATCAGTGTTGGGAGAGATGAAAAACTGTTTTTT.

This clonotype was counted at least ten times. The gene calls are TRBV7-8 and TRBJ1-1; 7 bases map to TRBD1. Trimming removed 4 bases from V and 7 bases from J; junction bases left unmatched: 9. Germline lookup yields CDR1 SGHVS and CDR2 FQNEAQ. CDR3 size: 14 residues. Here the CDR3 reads CASSSRDRFYEAFF. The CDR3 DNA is TGTGCCAGCAGCTCCCGGGACAGATTTTATGAAGCTTTCTTT.

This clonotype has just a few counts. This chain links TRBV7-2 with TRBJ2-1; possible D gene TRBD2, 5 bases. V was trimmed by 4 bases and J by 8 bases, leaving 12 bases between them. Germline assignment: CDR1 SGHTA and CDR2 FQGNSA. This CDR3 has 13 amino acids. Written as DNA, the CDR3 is TGTGCCAGCAGCTCCAAGCGGTGGGATGAGCAGTTCTTC. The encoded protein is CASSSKRWDEQFF.

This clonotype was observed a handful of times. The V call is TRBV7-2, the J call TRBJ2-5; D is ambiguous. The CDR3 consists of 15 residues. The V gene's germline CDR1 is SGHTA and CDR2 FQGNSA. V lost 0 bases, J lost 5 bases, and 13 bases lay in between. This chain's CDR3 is CASSLAKGGFETQYF. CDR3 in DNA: TGTGCCAGCAGCTTAGCGAAGGGCGGTTTTGAGACCCAGTACTTC. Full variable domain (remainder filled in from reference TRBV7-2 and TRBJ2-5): GAGVSQSPSNKVTEKGKDVELRCDPISGHTALYWYRQSLGQGLEFLIYFQGNSAPDKSGLPSDRFSAERTGGSVSTLTIQRTQQEDSAVYLCASSLAKGGFETQYFGPGTRLLVL.

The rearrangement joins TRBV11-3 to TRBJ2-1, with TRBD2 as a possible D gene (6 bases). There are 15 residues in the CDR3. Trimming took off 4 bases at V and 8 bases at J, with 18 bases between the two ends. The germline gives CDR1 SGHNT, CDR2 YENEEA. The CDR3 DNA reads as TGTGCCAGCAGCTCTGCGCTAGCGAGGCTGGATGAGCAGTTCTTC. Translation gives CASSSALARLDEQFF. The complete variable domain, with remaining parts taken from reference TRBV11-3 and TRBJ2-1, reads EAGVVQSPRYKIIEKKQPVAFWCNPISGHNTLYWYLQNLGQGPELLIRYENEEAVDDSQLPKDRFSAERLKGVDSTLKIQPAELGDSAVYLCASSSALARLDEQFFGPGTRLTVL.

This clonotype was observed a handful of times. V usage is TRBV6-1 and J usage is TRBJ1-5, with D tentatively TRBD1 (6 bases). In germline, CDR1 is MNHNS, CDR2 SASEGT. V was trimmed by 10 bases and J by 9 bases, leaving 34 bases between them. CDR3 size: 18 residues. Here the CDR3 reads CATTYGTREGSRMWPQHF. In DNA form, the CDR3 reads TGTGCCACCACGTATGGGACACGGGAAGGCTCAAGGATGTGGCCCCAGCATTTT.

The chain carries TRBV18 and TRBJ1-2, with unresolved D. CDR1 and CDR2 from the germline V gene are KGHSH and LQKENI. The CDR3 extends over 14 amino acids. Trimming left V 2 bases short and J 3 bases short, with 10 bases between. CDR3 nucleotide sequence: TGTGCCAGCTCACCAGGGCAGGTCGACTATGGCTACACCTTC. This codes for CASSPGQVDYGYTF.

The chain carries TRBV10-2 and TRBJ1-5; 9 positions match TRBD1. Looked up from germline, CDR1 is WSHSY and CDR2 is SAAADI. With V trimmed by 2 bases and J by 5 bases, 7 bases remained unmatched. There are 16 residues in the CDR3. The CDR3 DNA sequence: TGCGCCAGCAGTGAGGCCTCGACAGGGGGAGATCAGCCCCAGCATTTT. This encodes CASSEASTGGDQPQHF.

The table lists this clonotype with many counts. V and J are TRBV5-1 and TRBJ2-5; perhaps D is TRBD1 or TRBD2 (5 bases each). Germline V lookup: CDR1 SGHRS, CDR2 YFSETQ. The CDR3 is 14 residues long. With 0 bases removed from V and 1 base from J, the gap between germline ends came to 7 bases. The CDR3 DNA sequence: TGCGCCAGCAGCTTGGCGAGGGGCCAAGAGACCCAGTACTTC. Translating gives CASSLARGQETQYF.

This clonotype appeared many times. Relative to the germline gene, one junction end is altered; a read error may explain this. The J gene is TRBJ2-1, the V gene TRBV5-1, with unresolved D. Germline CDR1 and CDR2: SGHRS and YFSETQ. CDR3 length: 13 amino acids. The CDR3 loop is CASSLDSYNEQFF. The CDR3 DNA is TGTGCCAGCAGCTTAGATAGCTACAATGAGCAGTTCTTC.

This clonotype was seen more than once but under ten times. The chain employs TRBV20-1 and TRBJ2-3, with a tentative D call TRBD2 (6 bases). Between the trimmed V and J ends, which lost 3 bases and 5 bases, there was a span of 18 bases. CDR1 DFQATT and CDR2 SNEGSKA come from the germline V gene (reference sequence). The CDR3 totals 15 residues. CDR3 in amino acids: CSARPSAGFLDTQYF. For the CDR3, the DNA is TGCAGTGCTAGGCCGTCGGCGGGGTTCTTAGATACGCAGTATTTT.

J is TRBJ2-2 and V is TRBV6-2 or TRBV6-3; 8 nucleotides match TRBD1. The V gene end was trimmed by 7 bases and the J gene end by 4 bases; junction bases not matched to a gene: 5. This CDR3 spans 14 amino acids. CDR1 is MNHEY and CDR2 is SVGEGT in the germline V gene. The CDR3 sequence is CASKKDRATGELFF. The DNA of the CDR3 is TGTGCCAGCAAAAAGGACAGGGCCACCGGGGAGCTGTTTTTT.

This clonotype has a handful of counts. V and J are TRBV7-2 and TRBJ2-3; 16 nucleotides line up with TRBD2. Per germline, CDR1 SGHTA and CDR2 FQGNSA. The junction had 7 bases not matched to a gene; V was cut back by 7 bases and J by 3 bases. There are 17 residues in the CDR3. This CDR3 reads CASTGTSGGAWTDTQYF. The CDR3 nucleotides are TGTGCCAGCACCGGGACTAGCGGGGGGGCATGGACAGATACGCAGTATTTT.

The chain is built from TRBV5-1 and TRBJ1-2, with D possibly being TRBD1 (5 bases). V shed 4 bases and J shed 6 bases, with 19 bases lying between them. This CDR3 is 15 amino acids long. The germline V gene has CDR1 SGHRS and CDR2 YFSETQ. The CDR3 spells CASSEEGAEGHGYTF. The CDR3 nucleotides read TGCGCCAGCAGCGAAGAAGGGGCAGAGGGCCATGGCTACACCTTC.

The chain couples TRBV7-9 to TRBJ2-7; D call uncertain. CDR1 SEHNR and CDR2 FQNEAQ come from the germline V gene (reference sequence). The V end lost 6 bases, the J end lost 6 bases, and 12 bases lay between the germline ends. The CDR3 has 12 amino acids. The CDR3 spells CASSLNRAEQYF. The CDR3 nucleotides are TGTGCCAGCAGTCTCAATCGGGCCGAGCAGTACTTC.

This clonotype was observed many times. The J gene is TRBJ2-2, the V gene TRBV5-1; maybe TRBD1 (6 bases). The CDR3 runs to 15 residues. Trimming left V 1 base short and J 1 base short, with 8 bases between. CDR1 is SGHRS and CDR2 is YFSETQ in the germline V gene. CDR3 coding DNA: TGCGCCAGCAGCTTGCTGACAGGGAACACCGGGGAGCTGTTTTTT. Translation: CASSLLTGNTGELFF.

The DNA for the CDR3 is TGTGCCAGCCACCGGGGCTGGCTAGAGACCCAGTACTTC. Its translation: CASHRGWLETQYF. The rearrangement joins TRBV6-5 to TRBJ2-5; D is perhaps TRBD1 or TRBD2 (5 bases each). V lost 8 bases, J lost 4 bases, and 14 bases lay in between. In germline, CDR1 is MNHEY, CDR2 SVGAGI. CDR3 length: 13 amino acids.

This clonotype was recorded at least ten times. The CDR3 DNA reads TGTGCCAGCAGCTTAGGCGGGGGTTACCCCAATGAGCAGTTCTTC. Protein sequence: CASSLGGGYPNEQFF. The V call is TRBV7-7, the J call TRBJ2-1, with 7 bases that match TRBD2. CDR3 length: 15 residues. V lost 1 base and J lost 6; bases outside the gene matches: 6. CDR1 and CDR2 (germline): SSHAT, FNYEAQ (reference sequence). Full variable domain (remainder filled in from reference TRBV7-7 and TRBJ2-1): GAGVSQSPRYKVTKRGQDVTLRCDPISSHATLYWYQQALGQGPEFLTYFNYEAQPDKSGLPSDRFSAERPEGSISTLTIQRTEQRDSAMYRCASSLGGGYPNEQFFGPGTRLTVL.

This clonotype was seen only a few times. The CDR3 region has the DNA TGTGCCAGCAGTTTTTCGGCCGGCTTATCAAATGAGCAGTTCTTC. Amino acids: CASSFSAGLSNEQFF. This chain joins TRBV12-3 or TRBV12-4 and TRBJ2-1; no definite D call. CDR3 size: 15 residues. The V and J ends lost 3 bases and 7 bases respectively, with 16 bases between them.

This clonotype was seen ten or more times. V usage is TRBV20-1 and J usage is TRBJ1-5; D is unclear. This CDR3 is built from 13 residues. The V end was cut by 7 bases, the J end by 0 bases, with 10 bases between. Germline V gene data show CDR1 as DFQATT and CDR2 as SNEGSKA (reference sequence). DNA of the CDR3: TGCAGTGTATCCCCGGGTAGCAATCAGCCCCAGCATTTT. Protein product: CSVSPGSNQPQHF.

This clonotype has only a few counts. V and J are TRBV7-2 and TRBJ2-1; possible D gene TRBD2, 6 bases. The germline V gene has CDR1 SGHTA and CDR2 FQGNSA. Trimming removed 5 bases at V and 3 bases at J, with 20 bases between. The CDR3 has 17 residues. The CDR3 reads CASSPAEGRALYNEQFF. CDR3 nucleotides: TGTGCCAGCAGCCCAGCGGAGGGCAGGGCCCTCTACAATGAGCAGTTCTTC.

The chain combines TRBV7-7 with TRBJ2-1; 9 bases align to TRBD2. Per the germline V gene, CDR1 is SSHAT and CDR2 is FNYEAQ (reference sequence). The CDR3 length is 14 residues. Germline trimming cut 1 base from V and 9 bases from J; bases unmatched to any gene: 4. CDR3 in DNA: TGTGCCAGCAGCTTAGTAGTAGCGGGGGCTGAGCAGTTCTTC. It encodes CASSLVVAGAEQFF.

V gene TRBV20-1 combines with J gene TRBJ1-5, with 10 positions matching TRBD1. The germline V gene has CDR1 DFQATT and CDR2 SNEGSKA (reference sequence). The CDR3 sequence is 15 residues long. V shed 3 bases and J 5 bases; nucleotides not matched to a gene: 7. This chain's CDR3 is CSARILGQGDQPQHF. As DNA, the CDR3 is TGCAGTGCTAGGATTCTAGGACAGGGGGATCAGCCCCAGCATTTT.

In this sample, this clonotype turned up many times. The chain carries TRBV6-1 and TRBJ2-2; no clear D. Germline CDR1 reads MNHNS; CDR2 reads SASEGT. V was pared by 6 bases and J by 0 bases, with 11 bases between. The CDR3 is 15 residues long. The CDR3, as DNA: TGTGCCAGCAGCCAGTCTGAAGCGAACACCGGGGAGCTGTTTTTT. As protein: CASSQSEANTGELFF.

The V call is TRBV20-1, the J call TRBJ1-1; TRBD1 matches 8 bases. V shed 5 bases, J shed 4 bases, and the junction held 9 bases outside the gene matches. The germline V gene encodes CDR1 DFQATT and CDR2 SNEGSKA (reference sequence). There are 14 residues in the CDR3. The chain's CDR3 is CSAFHYRGITEAFF. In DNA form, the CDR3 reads TGCAGTGCTTTCCACTACAGGGGGATCACTGAAGCTTTCTTT.

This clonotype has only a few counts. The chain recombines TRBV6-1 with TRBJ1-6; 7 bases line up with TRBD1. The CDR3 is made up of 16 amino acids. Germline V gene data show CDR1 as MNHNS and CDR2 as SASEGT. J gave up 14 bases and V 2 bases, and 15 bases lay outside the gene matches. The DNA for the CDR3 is TGTGCCAGCAGTGAATTGTGGATTCAGGGGGGTTTGACCCTCCACTTT. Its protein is CASSELWIQGGLTLHF.